This T cell receptor (beta chain) was found in a study of T cells in Graves' hyperthyroidism and ophthalmopathy. The source of the PBMCs was approximately 10 ml of fresh peripheral blood. This clonotype was found once. Its cognate antigen is unknown. A much larger clone differs by one base, so this may be a read error. Study outcomes and limitations: Clonotypes that were expanded in thyroid above 0.001 mostly appeared in blood too.

CDR3 length equals 14 residues. Trimming removed 5 bases at V and 10 bases at J, with 18 bases between. Germline CDR1 is MDHEN and CDR2 is SYDVKM. Amplification of TCR beta CDR3 regions used RNA as the template. Primed by the HTBI set, a first-round RT-PCR was run on the TCR CDR3. TCRdb reanalysed the multiplex PCR reads using MiXCR and keeps one entry per CDR3 protein. The sample lists fewer than 900,000 distinct CDR3 sequences, roughly 15% occurring once. The receptor was derived from a man younger than 35 with Graves' hyperthyroidism. The rearrangement links TRBV28 to TRBJ2-1; the D gene is possibly TRBD1 (5 bases). Material: blood. In DNA, the CDR3 is TGTGCCAGCAGTCCAACAGGCTCCCTCCTGGAGCAGTTCTTC. Its translation: CASSPTGSLLEQFF. Full variable domain (rest looked up from reference TRBV28 and TRBJ2-1): DVKVTQSSRYLVKRTGEKVFLECVQDMDHENMFWYRQDPGLGLRLIYFSYDVKMKEKGDIPEGYSVSREKKERFSLILESASTNQTSMYLCASSPTGSLLEQFFGPGTRLTVL.